One and the same sample provided the 31 T cell receptor beta chains below, sequenced in a study of T cells in Graves' hyperthyroidism and ophthalmopathy. Amplification targeted TCR beta CDR3 regions from RNA transcripts. The primer set for the first-round RT-PCR of the TCR CDR3 was HTBI. MiXCR was run by TCRdb on the multiplex PCR reads, yielding one entry per CDR3 protein. The sample carries 250,000 or so distinct CDR3 sequences, more than 14% recorded once. The material sequenced was blood. The source of these receptors is a middle-aged woman with Graves' hyperthyroidism that later progressed to Graves' ophthalmopathy.

This clonotype has at least ten counts. CDR3 residues: CASSFQWEWMTDTQYF. The CDR3 DNA is TGTGCCAGCAGCTTCCAATGGGAGTGGATGACAGATACGCAGTATTTT. The chain has TRBV7-2 and TRBJ2-3, with a weak D call TRBD2 (5 bases). This CDR3 has 16 amino acids. V dropped 3 bases and J dropped 3 bases, with 16 bases sitting between them. Per the germline V gene, CDR1 is SGHTA and CDR2 is FQGNSA.

This clonotype appeared a few times. In nucleotides, the CDR3 is TGTGCCAGCAGTAATACGGGACAGGGCCCCGGGGAGCTGTTTTTT. This gives the protein CASSNTGQGPGELFF. V usage is TRBV6-1 and J usage is TRBJ2-2; 9 bases line up with TRBD1. After removal of 5 bases from V and 6 bases from J, the junction contained 7 bases not matched to a gene. The CDR3 sequence is 15 residues long. Germline CDR1 is MNHNS and CDR2 is SASEGT.

At least ten counts were recorded for this clonotype. The V and J genes are TRBV28 and TRBJ2-5, with TRBD2 identical over 11 bases. This CDR3 spans 14 amino acids. The V segment lost 4 bases and the J segment 8 bases; nucleotides outside the gene matches: 6. Looked up from germline, CDR1 is MDHEN and CDR2 is SYDVKM. The CDR3 loop is CASSYQGTSGTQYF. The CDR3 DNA sequence: TGTGCCAGCAGTTACCAAGGGACTAGCGGAACCCAGTACTTC.

The table lists this clonotype with many counts. The genes are TRBV3-1 and TRBJ2-7, with 14 bases identical to TRBD2. J lost 3 bases, V lost 6 bases, and 7 bases had no gene match. Germline values: CDR1 LGHDT, CDR2 YNNKEL (reference sequence). The CDR3 is made up of 16 amino acids. The CDR3 DNA reads as TGTGCCAGCAGTCTCGGGACTAGCGGGAGCGACTACGAGCAGTACTTC. This codes for CASSLGTSGSDYEQYF.

This clonotype was observed a few times. A much larger clonotype is one base distant, so this may be a read error. The chain is built from TRBV3-1 and TRBJ1-1; D remains unclear. From germline, CDR1 is LGHDT and CDR2 YNNKEL (reference sequence). Trimming removed 0 bases from V and 2 bases from J, with 4 bases in between. This CDR3 has 13 residues. The CDR3 DNA sequence: TGTGCCAGCAGCCAAGACGCAAACACTGAAGCTTTCTTT. The encoded protein is CASSQDANTEAFF.

The CDR3 loop is CASSLRDSEKLFF. Here the CDR3 DNA reads TGTGCCAGCAGCTTACGGGATTCCGAAAAACTGTTTTTT. The chain recombines TRBV11-3 with TRBJ1-4; no clear D gene. Trimming cost V 2 bases and J 8 bases, with 9 bases left between them. The CDR3 is made up of 13 amino acids. The germline CDR1 and CDR2 sequences are SGHNT and YENEEA.

This clonotype occurred many times. This chain joins TRBV29-1 and TRBJ1-2; 11 positions agree with TRBD1. Trimming at V came to 2 bases and at J to 1 base, leaving 3 bases not matched to a gene. Germline CDR1 and CDR2: SQVTM and ANQGSEA. The CDR3 is 15 amino acids. CDR3 loop: CSVESDRGLNYGYTF. The CDR3 nucleotides read TGCAGCGTTGAATCGGACAGGGGGCTTAACTATGGCTACACCTTC.

At least ten counts were recorded for this clonotype. V and J are TRBV18 and TRBJ1-2; 7 bases agree with TRBD1. Germline V lookup: CDR1 KGHSH, CDR2 LQKENI. The junction had 6 bases not matched to a gene; V was cut back by 1 base and J by 7 bases. The CDR3 length is 14 residues. The CDR3 coding sequence is TGTGCCAGCTCACCACAGGGGGCGGAACCTGGCTACACCTTC. This encodes CASSPQGAEPGYTF.

This clonotype was recorded at least ten times. The chain links TRBV19 to TRBJ1-1; D call uncertain. Trimming took off 4 bases at V and 4 bases at J, with 13 bases between the two ends. In germline, CDR1 is LNHDA, CDR2 SQIVND (reference sequence). This CDR3 is built from 14 residues. CDR3 in DNA: TGTGCCAGTAGTAAGGAAACCCTCTCCACTGAAGCTTTCTTT. Protein sequence: CASSKETLSTEAFF.

This clonotype was seen at least ten times. The chain uses TRBV28 and TRBJ2-5; tentatively, D is TRBD1 (5 bases). The V end lost 6 bases, the J end lost 5 bases, and 10 bases lay between the germline ends. The CDR3 sequence is 12 residues long. Per germline, CDR1 MDHEN and CDR2 SYDVKM. The CDR3 here is CASRLTEETQYF. The DNA of the CDR3 is TGTGCCAGCAGGTTGACAGAGGAGACCCAGTACTTC.

This clonotype was observed many times. V gene TRBV6-1 combines with J gene TRBJ2-4, with 7 bases lining up with TRBD2. Germline V lookup: CDR1 MNHNS, CDR2 SASEGT. V lost 6 bases, J lost 1 base, and 9 bases stayed unmatched. CDR3 length: 16 residues. The CDR3 reads CASRGGLVGAKNIQYF. CDR3 DNA sequence: TGTGCCAGCAGAGGTGGACTAGTCGGCGCCAAAAACATTCAGTACTTC.

The table lists this clonotype with a few counts. The V gene is TRBV27, the J gene TRBJ2-2, with TRBD2 matching over 11 bases. J gave up 3 bases and V 4 bases, and 4 bases lay outside the gene matches. Germline CDR1 MNHEY, CDR2 SMNVEV (reference sequence). The CDR3 totals 16 residues. The CDR3 bases are TGTGCCAGCAGTTCTACTAGCGGGAGACACACCGGGGAGCTGTTTTTT. Its protein product is CASSSTSGRHTGELFF.

This clonotype was observed many times. This chain links TRBV9 with TRBJ2-2, with 7 nucleotides matching TRBD2. Germline V gene sequence: CDR1 SGDLS, CDR2 YYNGEE. This CDR3 contains 16 residues. V shed 3 bases, J shed 1 base, and the junction held 6 bases outside the gene matches. In DNA form, the CDR3 reads TGTGCCAGCAGCGGGGGAGGGCCCCGGAACACCGGGGAGCTGTTTTTT. It specifies CASSGGGPRNTGELFF.

This clonotype was observed at least ten times. The DNA for the CDR3 is TGTGCCTGGAGTGTATCAGACAATGAGCAGTTCTTC. Its translation: CAWSVSDNEQFF. This chain links TRBV30 with TRBJ2-1; D not certain. Germline loops: CDR1 GTSNPN, CDR2 SVGIG (reference sequence). This CDR3 spans 12 amino acids. V gave up 0 bases and J gave up 5 bases, with 5 bases separating them.

The chain has TRBV6-2 or TRBV6-3 and TRBJ2-3; D not certain. This CDR3 spans 13 amino acids. Germline V gene data show CDR1 as MNHEY and CDR2 as SVGEGT. Trimming took 3 bases from V and 5 from J, leaving 9 bases between them. The CDR3 sequence: CASSYRQGDTQYF. Here the CDR3 DNA reads TGTGCCAGCAGTTATCGACAAGGAGATACGCAGTATTTT.

This clonotype turned up a few times. The rearrangement links TRBV30 to TRBJ1-1; 8 bases are a match to TRBD1. The CDR3 is made up of 16 amino acids. The germline V gene has CDR1 GTSNPN and CDR2 SVGIG (reference sequence). After removal of 1 base from V and 6 bases from J, the junction contained 13 bases not matched to a gene. CDR3 nucleotides: TGTGCCTGGAGTGCACTACGGGACAGGTCTTATCCTGAAGCTTTCTTT. Its protein product is CAWSALRDRSYPEAFF.

This clonotype was found a few times. The chain combines TRBV7-8 with TRBJ2-7, with 9 positions matching TRBD2. The CDR3 sequence is 15 residues long. CDR1 is SGHVS and CDR2 is FQNEAQ in the germline V gene. V dropped 1 base and J dropped 3; count of bases not matched to a gene: 4. CDR3 DNA: TGTGCCAGCAGCTTAGTCGTTAGCGGGAGCTACGAGCAGTACTTC. Translation: CASSLVVSGSYEQYF.

This clonotype was found many times. The gene calls are TRBV7-2 and TRBJ1-6; D is ambiguous. V was shortened by 1 base and J by 7 bases, with 23 bases between the two germline ends. The CDR3 has 19 amino acids. The germline gives CDR1 SGHTA, CDR2 FQGNSA. CDR3 DNA: TGTGCCAGCAGCTTAGATTGGCCGACCACGCATCGGCGGAATTCACCCCTCCACTTT. Amino acid sequence: CASSLDWPTTHRRNSPLHF. The whole variable domain, remainder taken from reference TRBV7-2 and TRBJ1-6, is GAGVSQSPSNKVTEKGKDVELRCDPISGHTALYWYRQSLGQGLEFLIYFQGNSAPDKSGLPSDRFSAERTGGSVSTLTIQRTQQEDSAVYLCASSLDWPTTHRRNSPLHFGNGTRLTVT.

The sample holds many counts of this clonotype. This chain links TRBV6-1 with TRBJ2-7, with D unresolved. This CDR3 spans 13 amino acids. The germline V gene has CDR1 MNHNS and CDR2 SASEGT. V lost 5 bases to trimming and J lost 7 bases, with 15 bases between them. Here the CDR3 reads CASSPRARGEQYF. CDR3 nucleotides: TGTGCCAGCAGTCCCCGGGCCCGTGGGGAGCAGTACTTC.

This clonotype showed up many times. The J gene is TRBJ2-7, the V gene TRBV28; 12 bases match TRBD2. In germline, CDR1 is MDHEN, CDR2 SYDVKM. The CDR3 loop spans 13 amino acids. V gave up 11 bases and J gave up 3 bases; unmatched junction bases: 5. This CDR3 is CAVASGRDYEQYF. In DNA, the CDR3 is TGTGCCGTAGCTAGCGGGAGGGACTACGAGCAGTACTTC.

This clonotype has at least ten counts. This chain joins TRBV9 and TRBJ1-1, with D perhaps matching TRBD1 (6 bases). V dropped 3 bases and J dropped 5 bases, with 11 bases sitting between them. Germline CDR1 reads SGDLS; CDR2 reads YYNGEE. This CDR3 is 13 amino acids long. CDR3 residues: CASSAGDRTEAFF. In DNA, the CDR3 is TGTGCCAGCAGCGCAGGGGATAGGACTGAAGCTTTCTTT.

This clonotype has ten or more counts. CDR3 in amino acids: CSVSLNGDTQYF. The CDR3 region has the DNA TGCAGCGTTTCCTTGAATGGCGATACGCAGTATTTT. This sequence joins TRBV29-1 and TRBJ2-3; unclear D gene. Germline assignment: CDR1 SQVTM and CDR2 ANQGSEA. V was trimmed by 5 bases and J by 6 bases, leaving 12 bases between them. The CDR3 runs 12 residues.

This clonotype was counted at least ten times. The chain carries TRBV7-9 and TRBJ1-4, with D unclear. In germline, CDR1 is SEHNR, CDR2 FQNEAQ (reference sequence). This CDR3 is 14 amino acids long. V was trimmed by 1 base and J by 4 bases, leaving 7 bases between them. The DNA of the CDR3 is TGTGCCAGCAGCTTAGGGGGTGTTAATGAAAAACTGTTTTTT. Its protein is CASSLGGVNEKLFF.

This clonotype has at least ten counts. This sequence joins TRBV27 and TRBJ2-7; possibly TRBD1 for D (6 bases). V lost 7 bases and J 6 bases, leaving 16 bases between the germline ends. The CDR3 runs to 13 residues. The germline V gene has CDR1 MNHEY and CDR2 SMNVEV (reference sequence). CDR3 region: CASTKTRGGEQYF. CDR3 in DNA: TGTGCCAGCACCAAAACCCGAGGGGGCGAGCAGTACTTC.

This chain connects TRBV29-1 to TRBJ2-1; D gene uncertain. The CDR3 runs to 14 residues. The germline V gene has CDR1 SQVTM and CDR2 ANQGSEA. V was pared by 3 bases and J by 0 bases, with 9 bases between. CDR3 amino acids: CSVESSDSYNEQFF. The CDR3 region has the DNA TGCAGCGTTGAGTCCTCGGACTCCTACAATGAGCAGTTCTTC.

CDR3 nucleotides: TGTGCCAGCAGTCAGCCTGGGACAGTACAAGAGACCCAGTACTTC. It encodes CASSQPGTVQETQYF. The gene calls are TRBV28 and TRBJ2-5; 7 bases agree with TRBD1. Germline V lookup: CDR1 MDHEN, CDR2 SYDVKM. The CDR3 has 15 residues. Germline trimming cut 5 bases from V and 2 bases from J; bases unmatched to any gene: 8.

This clonotype was observed many times. The CDR3 sequence: CASRTPSTGSSGNTIYF. CDR3 DNA sequence: TGTGCCAGCAGAACTCCGAGCACGGGGAGCTCTGGAAACACCATATATTTT. The chain is built from TRBV28 and TRBJ1-3; D gene ambiguous. V was clipped by 6 bases and J by 0 bases, with 18 bases between them. The CDR3 has 17 residues. Germline CDR1 reads MDHEN; CDR2 reads SYDVKM.

This clonotype has ten or more counts. The rearrangement uses TRBV12-3 or TRBV12-4 and TRBJ2-7; tentative D call: TRBD2 (6 bases). The germline V and J ends were trimmed by 6 bases and 6 bases, with 18 bases remaining between them. The CDR3 has 14 residues. CDR3 coding DNA: TGTGCCAGCAGCCTCAGGGCGGGGTGGTCCGAGCAGTACTTC. This gives the protein CASSLRAGWSEQYF.

The sample holds many counts of this clonotype. The chain uses TRBV28 and TRBJ2-7; TRBD2 agrees at 11 bases. This CDR3 has 15 amino acids. The germline CDR1 and CDR2 sequences are MDHEN and SYDVKM. V was pared by 2 bases and J by 4 bases, with 4 bases of the junction left unmatched. The DNA for the CDR3 is TGTGCCAGCAGTTTACCGGCTAGCGGGAGGTACGAGCAGTACTTC. Translation: CASSLPASGRYEQYF. Using reference TRBV28 and TRBJ2-7 for the parts outside the CDR3, the full variable domain is DVKVTQSSRYLVKRTGEKVFLECVQDMDHENMFWYRQDPGLGLRLIYFSYDVKMKEKGDIPEGYSVSREKKERFSLILESASTNQTSMYLCASSLPASGRYEQYFGPGTRLTVT.

The sample holds one count of this clonotype. The rearrangement links TRBV12-3 or TRBV12-4 to TRBJ2-5, with 7 nucleotides matching TRBD1. After removal of 6 bases from V and 4 bases from J, the junction contained 17 bases not matched to a gene. The CDR3 runs 17 residues. For the CDR3, the DNA is TGTGCCAGCAGCTCATCGGACAGGCCCTACCTGAGAGAGACCCAGTACTTC. As protein: CASSSSDRPYLRETQYF.

Remarks on this clonotype: A much more abundant neighbour one base away suggests this may be a read error. V gene TRBV19 combines with J gene TRBJ2-7; D is uncertain. The germline V gene has CDR1 LNHDA and CDR2 SQIVND (reference sequence). This CDR3 contains 14 residues. The V gene lost 1 base and the J gene lost 5 bases, with 12 bases spanning the gap. CDR3 amino acids: CASSIGAASHEQYF. The DNA for the CDR3 is TGTGCCAGTAGTATAGGGGCAGCTTCCCACGAGCAGTACTTC.